This is a list of T cell receptor beta chains from one sample in a study of cytotoxic CD8 clonotypes in ibrutinib-treated CLL. Using immunoSEQ multiplex PCR, the repertoire was profiled, and TCRdb retains in-frame clones only, with some absent. Of roughly 190,000 clones in the sample, approximately 68% were seen once. The material sequenced was PBMCs, taken after 24 months of ibrutinib treatment. These receptors all stem from a human donor with chronic lymphocytic leukemia. Both conserved end residues are part of each CDR3. D genes are given only for firm matches. Some rows have no size entry. The others give once, few or many, or a class for an expanded clone.

J gene,V gene,D gene,clone size,CDR3 protein,CDR3 DNA
TRBJ2-7,TRBV14,.,.,CASSQGEGWIESSYEQYF,TGTGCCAGCAGCCAAGGAGAGGGGTGGATTGAGAGCTCCTACGAGCAGTACTTC
TRBJ2-5,TRBV18,.,.,CASSPGQRETQYF,TGTGCCAGCTCACCAGGACAGAGAGAGACCCAGTACTTC
TRBJ2-7,TRBV4-3,TRBD2,once,CASSRLSGGSSYEQYF,TGCGCCAGCAGTCGTCTGAGCGGGGGGAGCTCCTACGAGCAGTACTTC
TRBJ2-7,TRBV30,TRBD1,.,CAWSEGQGVVYEQYF,TGTGCCTGGAGTGAGGGACAGGGCGTTGTCTACGAGCAGTACTTC
TRBJ2-5,TRBV7-8,.,.,CATSWRRETQYF,TGTGCCACCAGTTGGAGACGGGAGACCCAGTACTTC
TRBJ2-1,TRBV5-1,TRBD2,.,CASRGLAGDLSYNEQFF,TGCGCCAGCAGGGGACTAGCGGGAGATCTGTCCTACAATGAGCAGTTCTTC
TRBJ2-2,TRBV18,.,.,CASSRVTNTGELFF,TGTGCCAGTTCACGGGTTACGAACACCGGGGAGCTGTTTTTT
TRBJ1-1,TRBV11-2,.,.,CASSLVLETEAFF,TGTGCCAGCAGCTTAGTATTGGAGACTGAAGCTTTCTTT
TRBJ2-2,TRBV9,TRBD2,.,CASSLREGAPEDTGELFF,TGTGCCAGCAGCCTAAGGGAGGGTGCACCCGAGGACACCGGGGAGCTGTTTTTT
TRBJ2-6,TRBV9,TRBD1,.,CASSVTGGPGSGANVLTF,TGTGCCAGCAGCGTAACAGGGGGTCCAGGCTCTGGGGCCAACGTCCTGACTTTC
TRBJ1-3,TRBV4-3,.,few,CASSQVLRGPVNTIYF,TGCGCCAGCAGCCAAGTACTTCGGGGCCCGGTTAACACCATATATTTT
TRBJ2-6,TRBV18,.,.,CASSPWAESSGANVLTF,TGTGCCAGCTCACCATGGGCGGAGAGCTCTGGGGCCAACGTCCTGACTTTC
TRBJ1-1,TRBV15,.,.,CATVGSEEGRTEAFF,TGTGCCACCGTAGGCTCGGAGGAGGGTCGGACTGAAGCTTTCTTT
TRBJ1-1,TRBV7-9,.,.,CASSYSPNTEAFF,TGTGCCAGCAGCTATAGCCCTAACACTGAAGCTTTCTTT
TRBJ2-7,TRBV6-1,TRBD2,.,CASSDPGLAGAYEQYF,TGTGCCAGCAGTGATCCGGGACTAGCGGGAGCCTACGAGCAGTACTTC
TRBJ1-5,TRBV19,.,.,CASSIVGGSNQPQHF,TGTGCCAGTAGTATAGTGGGGGGAAGCAATCAGCCCCAGCATTTT
TRBJ1-1,TRBV9,.,.,CASSVGGHLLTEAFF,TGTGCCAGCAGCGTTGGGGGACACCTCCTCACTGAAGCTTTCTTT
TRBJ1-1,TRBV27,TRBD1,.,CASSPRTGSFSTEAFF,TGTGCCAGCAGCCCACGGACAGGGAGTTTTAGCACTGAAGCTTTCTTT
TRBJ2-7,TRBV4-2,TRBD2,.,CASSQDGSGSYEQYF,TGTGCCAGCAGCCAAGATGGTAGCGGGAGCTACGAGCAGTACTTC
TRBJ1-2,TRBV30,.,.,CAWSAAGNYGYTF,TGTGCCTGGAGTGCCGCAGGGAACTATGGCTACACCTTC
TRBJ2-5,TRBV10-2,.,few,CASSEIRGEETQYF,TGCGCCAGCAGTGAGATTCGGGGCGAAGAGACCCAGTACTTC
TRBJ2-7,TRBV19,TRBD1,.,CASSTQGQETYEQYF,TGTGCCAGTAGTACCCAGGGACAGGAGACCTACGAGCAGTACTTC
TRBJ2-7,TRBV30,.,.,CAWSGGEPGRYEQYF,TGTGCCTGGAGTGGGGGGGAGCCGGGCCGCTACGAGCAGTACTTC
TRBJ1-1,TRBV4-1,TRBD1,.,CASSHTGGTEAFF,TGCGCCAGCAGCCATACAGGGGGCACTGAAGCTTTCTTT
TRBJ2-1,TRBV10-3,.,.,CAISEADSSYNEQFF,TGTGCCATCAGTGAGGCCGACAGCTCCTACAATGAGCAGTTCTTC
TRBJ2-7,TRBV28,.,.,CASVSGIGYEQYF,TGTGCCAGCGTATCGGGAATCGGCTACGAGCAGTACTTC